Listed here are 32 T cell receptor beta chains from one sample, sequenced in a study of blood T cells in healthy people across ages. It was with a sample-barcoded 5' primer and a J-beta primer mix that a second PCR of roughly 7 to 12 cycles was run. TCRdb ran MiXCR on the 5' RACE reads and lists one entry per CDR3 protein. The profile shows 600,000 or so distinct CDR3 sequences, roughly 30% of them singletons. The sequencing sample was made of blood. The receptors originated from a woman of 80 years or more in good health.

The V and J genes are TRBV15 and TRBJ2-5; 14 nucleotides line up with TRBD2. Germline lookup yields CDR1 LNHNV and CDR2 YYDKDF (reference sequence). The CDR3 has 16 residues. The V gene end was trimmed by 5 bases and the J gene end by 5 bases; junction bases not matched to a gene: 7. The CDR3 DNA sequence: TGTGCCACCAGCCAGACTAGCGGGGGGGCATGGGAGACCCAGTACTTC. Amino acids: CATSQTSGGAWETQYF.

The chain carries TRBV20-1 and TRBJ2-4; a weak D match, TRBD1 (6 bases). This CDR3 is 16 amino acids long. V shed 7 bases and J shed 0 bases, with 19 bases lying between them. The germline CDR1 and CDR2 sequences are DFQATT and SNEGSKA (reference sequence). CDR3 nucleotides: TGCAGTGTCACGACAGGCTCAACTTTAGCCAAAAACATTCAGTACTTC. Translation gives CSVTTGSTLAKNIQYF.

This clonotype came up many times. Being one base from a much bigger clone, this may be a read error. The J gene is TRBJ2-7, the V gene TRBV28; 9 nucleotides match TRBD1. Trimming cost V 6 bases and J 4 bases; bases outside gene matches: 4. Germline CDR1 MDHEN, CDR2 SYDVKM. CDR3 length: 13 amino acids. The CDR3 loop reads CASRDRGWYEQYF. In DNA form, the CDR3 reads TGTGCCAGCAGGGACAGGGGTTGGTACGAGCAGTACTTC.

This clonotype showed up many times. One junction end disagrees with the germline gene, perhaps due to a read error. For the CDR3, the DNA is TGCGCCAGCAGCCCCCGGACTAGCGGCTCCTACGAGCAGTACTTC. Translation: CASSPRTSGSYEQYF. This chain uses TRBV3-1 with TRBJ2-7, with 10 bases aligning to TRBD2. CDR3 length: 15 amino acids. CDR1 and CDR2 (germline): LGHDT, YNNKEL (reference sequence).

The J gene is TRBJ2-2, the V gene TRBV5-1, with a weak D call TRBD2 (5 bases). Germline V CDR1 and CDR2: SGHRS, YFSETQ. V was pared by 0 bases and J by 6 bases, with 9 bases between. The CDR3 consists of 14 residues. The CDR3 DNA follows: TGCGCCAGCAGCTTGGACGGAGGACCCGGGGAGCTGTTTTTT. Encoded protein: CASSLDGGPGELFF.

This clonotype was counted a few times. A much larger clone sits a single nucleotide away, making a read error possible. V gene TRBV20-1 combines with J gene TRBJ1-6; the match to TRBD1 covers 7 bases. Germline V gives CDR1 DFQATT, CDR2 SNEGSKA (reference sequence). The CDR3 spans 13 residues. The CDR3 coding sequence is TGCAGTGCTTCCCAGGACAGGACGGAGCCCCCCCACTTT. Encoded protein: CSASQDRTEPPHF.

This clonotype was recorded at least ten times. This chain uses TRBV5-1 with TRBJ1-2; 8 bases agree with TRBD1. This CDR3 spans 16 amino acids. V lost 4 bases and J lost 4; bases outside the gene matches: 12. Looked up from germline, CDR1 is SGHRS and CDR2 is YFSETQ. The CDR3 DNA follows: TGCGCCAGCAGCCGGGAGACAGGGGCTACTGGCTATGGCTACACCTTC. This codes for CASSRETGATGYGYTF.

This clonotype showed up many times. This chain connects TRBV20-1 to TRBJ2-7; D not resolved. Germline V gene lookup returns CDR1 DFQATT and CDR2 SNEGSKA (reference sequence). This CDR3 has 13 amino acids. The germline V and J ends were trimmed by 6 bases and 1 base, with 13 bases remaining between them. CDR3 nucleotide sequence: TGCAGTGCCCATAGCACGCTTTCCTACGAGCAGTACTTC. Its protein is CSAHSTLSYEQYF.

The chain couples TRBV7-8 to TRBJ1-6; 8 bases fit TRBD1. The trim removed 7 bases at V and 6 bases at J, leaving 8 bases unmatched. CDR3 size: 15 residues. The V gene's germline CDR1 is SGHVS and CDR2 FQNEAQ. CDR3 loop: CASTGLTGGNSPLHF. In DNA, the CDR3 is TGTGCCAGCACAGGACTAACAGGGGGTAATTCACCCCTCCACTTT.

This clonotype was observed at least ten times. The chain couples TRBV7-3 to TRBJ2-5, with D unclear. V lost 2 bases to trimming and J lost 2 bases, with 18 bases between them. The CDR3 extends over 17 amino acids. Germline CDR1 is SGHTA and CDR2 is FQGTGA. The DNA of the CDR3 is TGTGCCAGCAGCTTAGGGCAGCTTGATTGGTGGCAAGAGACCCAGTACTTC. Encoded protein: CASSLGQLDWWQETQYF.

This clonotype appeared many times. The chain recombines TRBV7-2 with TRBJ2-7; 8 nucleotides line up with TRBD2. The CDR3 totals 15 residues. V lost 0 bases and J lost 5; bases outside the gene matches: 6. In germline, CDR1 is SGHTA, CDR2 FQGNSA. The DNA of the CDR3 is TGTGCCAGCAGCTTAGCGGGGGCGGGGGGCAACGAGCAGTACTTC. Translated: CASSLAGAGGNEQYF.

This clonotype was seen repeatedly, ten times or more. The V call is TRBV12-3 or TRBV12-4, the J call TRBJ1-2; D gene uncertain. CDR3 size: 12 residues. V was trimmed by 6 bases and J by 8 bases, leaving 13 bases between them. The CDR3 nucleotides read TGTGCCAGCAGAAGGGCGGGAGGAGGCTACACCTTC. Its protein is CASRRAGGGYTF.

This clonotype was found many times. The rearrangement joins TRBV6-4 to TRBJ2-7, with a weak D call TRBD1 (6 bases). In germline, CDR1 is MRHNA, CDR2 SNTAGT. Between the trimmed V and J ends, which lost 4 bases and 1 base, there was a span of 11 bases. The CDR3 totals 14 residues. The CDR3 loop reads CASSATTGSYEQYF. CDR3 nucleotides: TGTGCCAGCAGTGCTACCACAGGGTCCTACGAGCAGTACTTC.

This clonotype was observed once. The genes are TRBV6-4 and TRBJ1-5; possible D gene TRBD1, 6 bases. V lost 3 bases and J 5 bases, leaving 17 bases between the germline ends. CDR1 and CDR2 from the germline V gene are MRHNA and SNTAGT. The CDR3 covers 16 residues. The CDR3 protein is CASSEVSDSRDQPQHF. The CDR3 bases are TGTGCCAGCAGTGAAGTTTCGGACAGTCGGGATCAGCCCCAGCATTTT.

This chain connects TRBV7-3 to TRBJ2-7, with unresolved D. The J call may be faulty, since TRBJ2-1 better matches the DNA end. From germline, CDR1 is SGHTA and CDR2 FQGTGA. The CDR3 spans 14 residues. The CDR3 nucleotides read TGTGCCAGCAGCTTAAATGCAGACTCCTACGAGCAGTTCTTC. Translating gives CASSLNADSYEQFF.

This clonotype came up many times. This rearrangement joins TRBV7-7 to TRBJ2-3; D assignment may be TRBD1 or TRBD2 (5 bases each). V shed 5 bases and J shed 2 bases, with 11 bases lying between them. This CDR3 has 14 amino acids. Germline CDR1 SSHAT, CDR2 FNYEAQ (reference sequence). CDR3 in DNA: TGTGCCAGCAGCCGGGACGGATACACAGATACGCAGTATTTT. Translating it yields CASSRDGYTDTQYF. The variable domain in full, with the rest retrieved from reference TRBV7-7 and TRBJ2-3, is GAGVSQSPRYKVTKRGQDVTLRCDPISSHATLYWYQQALGQGPEFLTYFNYEAQPDKSGLPSDRFSAERPEGSISTLTIQRTEQRDSAMYRCASSRDGYTDTQYFGPGTRLTVL.

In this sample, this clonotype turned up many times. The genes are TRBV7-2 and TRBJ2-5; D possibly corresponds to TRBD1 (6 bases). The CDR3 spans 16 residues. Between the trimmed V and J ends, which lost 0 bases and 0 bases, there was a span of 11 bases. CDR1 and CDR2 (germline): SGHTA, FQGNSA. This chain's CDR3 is CASSLASGANQETQYF. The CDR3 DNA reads TGTGCCAGCAGCTTAGCTTCAGGGGCTAACCAAGAGACCCAGTACTTC.

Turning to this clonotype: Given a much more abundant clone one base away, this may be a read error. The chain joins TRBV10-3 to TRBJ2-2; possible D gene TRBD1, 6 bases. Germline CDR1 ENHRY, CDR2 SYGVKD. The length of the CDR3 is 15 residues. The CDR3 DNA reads TGTGCCATCACACCGGACAGCCCGAACACCGGGGAGCGGTTTTTT. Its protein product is CAITPDSPNTGERFF.

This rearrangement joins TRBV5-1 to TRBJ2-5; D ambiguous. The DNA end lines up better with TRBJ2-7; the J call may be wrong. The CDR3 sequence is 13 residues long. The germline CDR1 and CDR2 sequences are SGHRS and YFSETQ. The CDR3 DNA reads TGCGCCAGCAGCTTGGCCCGGTCGGACGAGCAGTACTTC. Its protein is CASSLARSDEQYF.

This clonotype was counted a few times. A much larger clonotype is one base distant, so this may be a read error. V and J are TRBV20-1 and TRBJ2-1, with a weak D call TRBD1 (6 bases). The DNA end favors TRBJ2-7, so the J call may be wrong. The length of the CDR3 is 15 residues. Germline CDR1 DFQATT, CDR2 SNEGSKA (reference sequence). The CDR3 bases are TGCAGTGCTATTCCACAGGGAAGCTCCTACAATGAGCAGTACTTC. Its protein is CSAIPQGSSYNEQYF.

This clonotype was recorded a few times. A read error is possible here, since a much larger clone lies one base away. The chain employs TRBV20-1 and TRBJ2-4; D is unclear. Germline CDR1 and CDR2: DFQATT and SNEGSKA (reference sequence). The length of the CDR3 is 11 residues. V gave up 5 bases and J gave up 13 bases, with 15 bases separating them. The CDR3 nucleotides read TGCAGTGCTCAGACATACAATGAGCAGTACTTC. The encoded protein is CSAQTYNEQYF.

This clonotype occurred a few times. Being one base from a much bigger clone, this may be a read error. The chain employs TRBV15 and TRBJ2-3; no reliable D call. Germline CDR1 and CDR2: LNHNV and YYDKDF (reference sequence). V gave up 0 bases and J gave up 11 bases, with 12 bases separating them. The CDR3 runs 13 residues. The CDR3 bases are TGTGCCACCAGCAGAGATCTCGGCCCTGGGCAGTATTTT. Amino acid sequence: CATSRDLGPGQYF.

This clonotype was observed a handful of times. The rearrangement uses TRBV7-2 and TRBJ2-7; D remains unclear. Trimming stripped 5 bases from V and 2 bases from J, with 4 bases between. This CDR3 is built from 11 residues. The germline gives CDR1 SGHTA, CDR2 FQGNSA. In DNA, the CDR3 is TGTGCCAGCAGCACTCCCTACGAGCAGTACTTC. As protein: CASSTPYEQYF. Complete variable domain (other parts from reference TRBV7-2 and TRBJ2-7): GAGVSQSPSNKVTEKGKDVELRCDPISGHTALYWYRQSLGQGLEFLIYFQGNSAPDKSGLPSDRFSAERTGGSVSTLTIQRTQQEDSAVYLCASSTPYEQYFGPGTRLTVT.

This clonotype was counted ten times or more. This CDR3 is CASSQRTLGRGDTQYF. For the CDR3, the DNA is TGTGCCAGCAGCCAACGGACCCTAGGAAGGGGAGATACGCAGTATTTT. The V gene is TRBV7-9, the J gene TRBJ2-3; TRBD1 might be the D (5 bases). Germline V gives CDR1 SEHNR, CDR2 FQNEAQ (reference sequence). This CDR3 contains 16 residues. V lost 5 bases, J lost 5 bases, and 20 bases lay in between.

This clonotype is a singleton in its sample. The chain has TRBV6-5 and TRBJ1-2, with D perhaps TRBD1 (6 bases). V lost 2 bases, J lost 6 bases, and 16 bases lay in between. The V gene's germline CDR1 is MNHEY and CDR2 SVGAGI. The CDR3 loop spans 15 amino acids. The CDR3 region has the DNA TGTGCCAGCAGTTACCCCGTCTTGGGGGGCCATGGCTACACCTTC. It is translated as CASSYPVLGGHGYTF.

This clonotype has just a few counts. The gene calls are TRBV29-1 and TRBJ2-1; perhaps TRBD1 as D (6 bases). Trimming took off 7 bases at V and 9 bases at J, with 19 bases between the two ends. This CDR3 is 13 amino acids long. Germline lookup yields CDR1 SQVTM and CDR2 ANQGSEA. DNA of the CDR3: TGCAGCGGATCCGGGACAAGATTAAGTGAGCAGTTCTTC. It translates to CSGSGTRLSEQFF.

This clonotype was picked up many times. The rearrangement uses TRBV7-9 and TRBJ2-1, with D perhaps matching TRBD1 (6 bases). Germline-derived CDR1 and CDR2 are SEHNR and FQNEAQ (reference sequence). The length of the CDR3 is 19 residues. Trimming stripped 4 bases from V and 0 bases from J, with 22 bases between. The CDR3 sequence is CASSSLPRGGLSSYNEQFF. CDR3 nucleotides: TGTGCCAGCAGCTCCCTCCCCAGGGGTGGGTTGAGCTCCTACAATGAGCAGTTCTTC.

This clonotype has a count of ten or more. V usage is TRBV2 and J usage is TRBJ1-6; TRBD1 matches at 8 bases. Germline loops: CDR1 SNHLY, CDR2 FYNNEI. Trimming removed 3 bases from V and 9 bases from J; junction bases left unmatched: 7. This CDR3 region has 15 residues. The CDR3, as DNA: TGTGCCAGCAGTGACAGGGGGACAGGTAGTTCACCCCTCCACTTT. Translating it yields CASSDRGTGSSPLHF.

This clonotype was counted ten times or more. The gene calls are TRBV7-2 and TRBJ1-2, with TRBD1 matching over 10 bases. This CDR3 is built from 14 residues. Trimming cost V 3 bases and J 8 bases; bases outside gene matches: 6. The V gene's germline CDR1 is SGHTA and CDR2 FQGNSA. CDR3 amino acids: CASSLDRGAGGYTF. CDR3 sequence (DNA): TGTGCCAGCAGCTTGGACAGGGGGGCGGGGGGCTACACCTTC.

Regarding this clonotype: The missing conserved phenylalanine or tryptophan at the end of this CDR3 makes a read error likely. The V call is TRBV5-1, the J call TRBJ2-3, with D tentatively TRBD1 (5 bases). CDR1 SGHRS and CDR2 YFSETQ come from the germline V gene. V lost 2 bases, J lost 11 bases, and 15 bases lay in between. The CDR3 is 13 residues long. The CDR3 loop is CASSFQGAPKQYV. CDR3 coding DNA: TGCGCCAGCAGCTTCCAGGGCGCCCCTAAGCAGTATGTT.

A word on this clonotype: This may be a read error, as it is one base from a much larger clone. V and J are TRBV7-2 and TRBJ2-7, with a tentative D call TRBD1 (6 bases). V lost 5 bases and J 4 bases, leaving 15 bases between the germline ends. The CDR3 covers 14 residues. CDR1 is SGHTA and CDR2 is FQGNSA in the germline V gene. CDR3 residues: CASSITQGRYEQYF. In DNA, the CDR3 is TGTGCCAGCAGCATAACCCAGGGGCGGTACGAGCAGTACTTC.

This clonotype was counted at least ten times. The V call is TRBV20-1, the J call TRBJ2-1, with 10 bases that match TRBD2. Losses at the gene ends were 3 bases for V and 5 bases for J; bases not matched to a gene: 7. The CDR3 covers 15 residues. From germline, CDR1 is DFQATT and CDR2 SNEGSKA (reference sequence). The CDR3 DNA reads TGCAGTGCTAGTATCGCTAGCGGGGGCCACAATGAGCAGTTCTTC. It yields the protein CSASIASGGHNEQFF.